The T cell receptor (beta chain) described here comes from a study of T cells in Graves' hyperthyroidism and ophthalmopathy. From RNA transcripts, TCR beta CDR3 regions were amplified. An initial round of RT-PCR targeting the TCR CDR3 relied on the HTBI primer set. TCRdb reprocessed the multiplex PCR reads with MiXCR, giving one entry per CDR3 protein. The repertoire holds some 490,000 distinct CDR3 sequences, with 20% to 25% as singletons. This clonotype was counted a few times. Its specificity is not known. Trimming cost V 6 bases and J 7 bases, with 12 bases left between them. The germline V gene encodes CDR1 DFQATT and CDR2 SNEGSKA (reference sequence). This CDR3 is 12 amino acids long. General observations from the study: Blood samples included most of the expanded thyroid clonotypes exceeding 0.001.

Not enrolled were patients with uncontrolled infection, other autoimmune disease, pregnancy or lactation. Thyroid ultrasound, orbital computed tomography, clinical symptoms, and serum thyroxine and TRAb underpinned diagnoses. This receptor was obtained from a woman aged 70-85 years with Graves' ophthalmopathy. The specimen sequenced was blood. V gene TRBV20-1 combines with J gene TRBJ2-2; possibly TRBD1 for D (5 bases). The CDR3 loop is CSAGLDGGELFF. CDR3 nucleotide sequence: TGCAGTGCGGGGCTAGACGGCGGGGAGCTGTTTTTT.